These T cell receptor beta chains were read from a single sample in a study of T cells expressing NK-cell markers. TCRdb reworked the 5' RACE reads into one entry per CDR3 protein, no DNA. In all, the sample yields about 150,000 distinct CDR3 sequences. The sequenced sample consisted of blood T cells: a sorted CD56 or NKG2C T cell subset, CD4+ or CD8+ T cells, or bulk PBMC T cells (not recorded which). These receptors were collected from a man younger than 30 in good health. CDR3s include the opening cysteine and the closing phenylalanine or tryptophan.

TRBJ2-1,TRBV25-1,CASSADRVHEQFF
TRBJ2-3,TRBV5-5,CASSGDRGRTDTQYF
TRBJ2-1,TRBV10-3,CAISESTGLAGKTYNEQFF
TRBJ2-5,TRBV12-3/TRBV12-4,CASRRRGETQYF
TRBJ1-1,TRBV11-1,CASSGKTKSLKGGTEAFF
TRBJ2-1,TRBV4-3,CASSQISLGGSLYNEQFF
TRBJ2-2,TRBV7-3,CASSFFPGELFF
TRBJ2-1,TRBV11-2,CASSLDLNEQFF
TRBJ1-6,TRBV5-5,CASSSRDRNSPLHF
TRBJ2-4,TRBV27,CASRDQNIQYF
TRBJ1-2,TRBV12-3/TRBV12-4,CASCPGGQKGYTF
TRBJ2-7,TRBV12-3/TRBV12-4,CASSLAGLSSYEQYF
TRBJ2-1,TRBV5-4,CASSLGVSSLDNEQFF
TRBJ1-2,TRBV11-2,CASSYQPQGDRYGYTF
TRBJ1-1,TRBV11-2,CASSQTWGDSEYKNTEAFF
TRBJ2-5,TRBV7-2,CASSHDRTEHF
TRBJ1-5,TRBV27,CASSQGIHQPQHF
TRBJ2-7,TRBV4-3,CASSHIKTRLEGEQYF
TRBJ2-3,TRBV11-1,CASSLPKLAGENPDTQYF
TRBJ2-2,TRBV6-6,CASSGTGSGELFF
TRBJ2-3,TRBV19,CASSPPWEDTQYF
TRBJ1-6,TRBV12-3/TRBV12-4,CASSPLVGRSPLHF
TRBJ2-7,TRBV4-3,CASSQLGGVAEQYF
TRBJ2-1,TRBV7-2,CASSPWREGRYNEQFF
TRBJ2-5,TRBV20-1,CSANGVTGGFSTQYF
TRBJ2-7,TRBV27,CASSVGTGAYEQYF
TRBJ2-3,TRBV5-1,CASSLGDGTDTQYF
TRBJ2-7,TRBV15,CATSSWTGDEQYF
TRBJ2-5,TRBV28,CASSLLAAPETQYF
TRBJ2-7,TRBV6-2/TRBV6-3,CASSYPDSGANEQYF
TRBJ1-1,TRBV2,CASRPGQGAEAFF
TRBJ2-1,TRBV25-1,CASRAGRDVFNEQFF
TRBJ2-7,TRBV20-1,CSARDPGEQYF
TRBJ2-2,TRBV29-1,CTATGGTKTTGELFF
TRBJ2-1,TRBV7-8,CASSLGTSYNEQFF
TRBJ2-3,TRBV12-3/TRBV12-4,CASTGSTDTQYF
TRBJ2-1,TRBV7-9,CASSLGSGSEQFF
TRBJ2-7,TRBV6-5,CASSYQEDYEQYF
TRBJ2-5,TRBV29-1,CSGLVVTPAQETQYF
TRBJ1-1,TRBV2,CASSDAGNTEAFF
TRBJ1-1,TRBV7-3,CASSITGEEYTEAFF
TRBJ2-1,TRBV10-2,CASSDGAGGYNEQFF
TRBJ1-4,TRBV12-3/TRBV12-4,CASRPVGSTNEKLFF
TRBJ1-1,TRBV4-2,CASSQTGYVAFF
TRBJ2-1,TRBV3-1,CASRLAVETVTSGRGEQFF
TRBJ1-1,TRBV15,CATSYTQNTEAFF
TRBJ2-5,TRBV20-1,CSVLSPAWDRNSQETQYF
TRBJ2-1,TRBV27,CASSTSLEQFF
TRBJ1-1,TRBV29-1,CSVVFSGWGKTEAFF
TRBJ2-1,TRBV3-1,CASSHDGLGFDEQFF
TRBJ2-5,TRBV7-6,CASSLELAETQYF
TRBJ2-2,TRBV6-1,CASKADRAGELFF
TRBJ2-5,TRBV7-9,CASSSQVAGETQYF